This T cell receptor (beta chain) was profiled in a study of cytotoxic CD8 clonotypes in ibrutinib-treated CLL. Study at large: Patients: more than nine relapsed/refractory, under 16 treatment-naive, under 18 IGHV unmutated. Mean productive templates were 255,043; mean productive rearrangements were around 86,000.

Produced via immunoSEQ multiplex PCR; TCRdb's table is partial and in-frame only. The data show 300,000 or so clones, around 66% seen once. As for this clone: Its antigen is not identified.

Study-wide findings and caveats: Clonality at baseline surpassed age-matched healthy donors and tracked circulating CD8+ T-cell counts. Clonality showed a rise at ibrutinib response that reversed toward baseline at progression.

CDR3 length: 13 amino acids. Trimming pared 5 bases from V and 3 bases from J, leaving 11 bases between. Germline V gene lookup returns CDR1 SGHTA and CDR2 FQGTGA. The chain couples TRBV7-3 to TRBJ2-7; D is unresolved. The receptor was derived from a human donor with chronic lymphocytic leukemia. The sample in question was PBMCs, obtained after 36 months of ibrutinib treatment. DNA for the CDR3: TGTGCCAGCAGCCGTTTGGACGGCTACGAGCAGTACTTC. Amino acids: CASSRLDGYEQYF.